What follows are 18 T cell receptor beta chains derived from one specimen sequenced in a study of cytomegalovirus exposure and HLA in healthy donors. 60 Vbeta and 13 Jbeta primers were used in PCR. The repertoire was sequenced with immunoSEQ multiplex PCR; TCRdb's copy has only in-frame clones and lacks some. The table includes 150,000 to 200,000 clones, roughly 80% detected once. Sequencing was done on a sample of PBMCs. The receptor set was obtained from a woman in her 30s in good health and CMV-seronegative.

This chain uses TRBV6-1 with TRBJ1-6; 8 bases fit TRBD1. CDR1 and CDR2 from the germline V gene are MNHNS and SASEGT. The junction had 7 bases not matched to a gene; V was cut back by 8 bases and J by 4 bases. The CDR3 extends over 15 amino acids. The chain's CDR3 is CASQKDRAYNSPLHF. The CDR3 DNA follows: TGTGCCAGCCAAAAGGACAGGGCTTATAATTCACCCCTCCACTTT.

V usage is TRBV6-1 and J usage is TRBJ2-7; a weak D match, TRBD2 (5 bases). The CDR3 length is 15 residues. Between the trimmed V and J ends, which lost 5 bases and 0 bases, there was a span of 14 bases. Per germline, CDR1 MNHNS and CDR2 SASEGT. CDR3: CASSRAALSSYEQYF. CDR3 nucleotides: TGTGCCAGCAGTAGAGCGGCTCTTTCCTCCTACGAGCAGTACTTC.

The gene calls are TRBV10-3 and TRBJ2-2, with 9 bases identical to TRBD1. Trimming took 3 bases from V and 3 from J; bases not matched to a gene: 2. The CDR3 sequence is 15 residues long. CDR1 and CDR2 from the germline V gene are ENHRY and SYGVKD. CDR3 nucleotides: TGTGCCATCAGTGATCGACAGGGGGACACCGGGGAGCTGTTTTTT. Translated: CAISDRQGDTGELFF.

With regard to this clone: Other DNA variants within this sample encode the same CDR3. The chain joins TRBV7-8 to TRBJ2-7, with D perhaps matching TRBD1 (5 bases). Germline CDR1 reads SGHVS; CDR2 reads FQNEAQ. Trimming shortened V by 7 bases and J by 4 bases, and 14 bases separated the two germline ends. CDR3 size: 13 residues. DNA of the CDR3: TGTGCCAGCAAGGAAGAACAGGCATACGAGCAGTACTTC. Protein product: CASKEEQAYEQYF.

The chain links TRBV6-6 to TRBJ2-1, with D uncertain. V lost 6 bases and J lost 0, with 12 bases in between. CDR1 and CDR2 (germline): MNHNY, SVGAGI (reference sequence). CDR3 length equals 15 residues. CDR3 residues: CASSQPPSSYNEQFF. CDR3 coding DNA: TGTGCCAGCAGCCAACCGCCGAGCTCCTACAATGAGCAGTTCTTC.

The CDR3 region is CASSEGVRPNSPLHF. CDR3 sequence (DNA): TGTGCCAGCAGTGAAGGGGTCAGGCCAAATTCACCCCTCCACTTT. The chain is built from TRBV2 and TRBJ1-6, with D unresolved. Per the germline V gene, CDR1 is SNHLY and CDR2 is FYNNEI. This CDR3 spans 15 amino acids. Between the trimmed V and J ends, which lost 1 base and 7 bases, there was a span of 11 bases.

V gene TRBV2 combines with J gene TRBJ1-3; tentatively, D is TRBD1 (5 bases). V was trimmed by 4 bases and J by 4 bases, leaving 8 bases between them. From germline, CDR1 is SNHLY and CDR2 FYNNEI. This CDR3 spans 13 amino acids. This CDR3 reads CASSGQGGNTIYF. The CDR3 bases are TGTGCCAGCAGTGGTCAGGGAGGAAACACCATATATTTT.

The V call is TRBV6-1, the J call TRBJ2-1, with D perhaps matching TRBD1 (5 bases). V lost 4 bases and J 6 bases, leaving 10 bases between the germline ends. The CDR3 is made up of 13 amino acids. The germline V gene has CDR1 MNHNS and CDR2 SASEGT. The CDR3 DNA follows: TGTGCCAGCAGTGTCAGGGAATCCAATGAGCAGTTCTTC. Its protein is CASSVRESNEQFF.

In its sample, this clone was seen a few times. This CDR3 is CASSSQRGQETQYF. The CDR3 region has the DNA TGCGCCAGCAGCAGCCAGCGGGGTCAAGAGACCCAGTACTTC. The chain joins TRBV5-1 to TRBJ2-5; TRBD2 matches 7 bases. The CDR3 consists of 14 residues. CDR1 and CDR2 (germline): SGHRS, YFSETQ. V shed 4 bases, J shed 2 bases, and the junction held 5 bases outside the gene matches.

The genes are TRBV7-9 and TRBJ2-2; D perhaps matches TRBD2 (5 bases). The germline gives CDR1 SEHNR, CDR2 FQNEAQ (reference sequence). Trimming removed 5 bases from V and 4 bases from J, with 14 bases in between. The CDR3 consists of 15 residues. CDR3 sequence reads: CASSLNLGSTGELFF. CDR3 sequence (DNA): TGTGCCAGCAGCCTTAACCTAGGGAGCACCGGGGAGCTGTTTTTT.

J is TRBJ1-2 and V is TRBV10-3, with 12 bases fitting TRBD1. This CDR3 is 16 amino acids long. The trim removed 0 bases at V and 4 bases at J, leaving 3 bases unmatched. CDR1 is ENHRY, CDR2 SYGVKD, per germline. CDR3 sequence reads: CAISESGQGASYGYTF. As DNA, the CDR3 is TGTGCCATCAGTGAGTCGGGACAGGGGGCGAGCTATGGCTACACCTTC.

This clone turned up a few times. The CDR3 is CASSSENEQYF. The CDR3 nucleotides read TGTGCCAGCAGCTCGGAGAACGAGCAGTACTTC. V gene TRBV7-6 combines with J gene TRBJ2-7; D gene ambiguous. The CDR3 has 11 residues. CDR1 SGHVS and CDR2 FNYEAQ come from the germline V gene. Trimming took 4 bases from V and 5 from J, leaving 6 bases between them.

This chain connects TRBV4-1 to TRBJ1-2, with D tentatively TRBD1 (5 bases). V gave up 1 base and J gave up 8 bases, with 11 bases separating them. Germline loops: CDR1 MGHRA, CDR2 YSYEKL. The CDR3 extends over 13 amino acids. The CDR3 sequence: CASSQVAGDGYTF. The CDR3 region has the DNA TGCGCCAGCAGCCAAGTAGCGGGGGACGGCTACACCTTC.

The CDR3 sequence is CASSPGQGLAYGYTF. In DNA form, the CDR3 reads TGTGCCAGCAGCCCGGGACAGGGGTTAGCCTATGGCTACACCTTC. The chain couples TRBV13 to TRBJ1-2; 10 bases map to TRBD1. J lost 4 bases, V lost 5 bases, and 7 bases had no gene match. The CDR3 loop spans 15 amino acids. CDR1 PRHDT and CDR2 FYEKMQ come from the germline V gene (reference sequence).

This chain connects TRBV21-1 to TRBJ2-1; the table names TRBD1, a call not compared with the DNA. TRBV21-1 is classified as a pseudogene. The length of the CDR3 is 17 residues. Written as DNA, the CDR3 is TGTGCCAGCAGCAACAGGGCACAGGGGAATTTTAGAAATGAGCAGTTCTTC. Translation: CASSNRAQGNFRNEQFF.

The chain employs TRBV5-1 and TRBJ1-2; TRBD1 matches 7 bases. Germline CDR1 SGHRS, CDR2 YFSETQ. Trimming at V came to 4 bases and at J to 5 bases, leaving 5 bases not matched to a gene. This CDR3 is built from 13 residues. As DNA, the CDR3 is TGCGCCAGCAGCCGGGACAGACAATATGGCTACACCTTC. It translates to CASSRDRQYGYTF.

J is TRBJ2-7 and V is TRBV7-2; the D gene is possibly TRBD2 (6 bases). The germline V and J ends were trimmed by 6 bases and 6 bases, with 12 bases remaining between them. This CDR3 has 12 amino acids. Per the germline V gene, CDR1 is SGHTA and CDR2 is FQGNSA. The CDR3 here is CASRVGTSEQYF. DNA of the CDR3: TGTGCCAGCAGGGTGGGGACTTCCGAGCAGTACTTC. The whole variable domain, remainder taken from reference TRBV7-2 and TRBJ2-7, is GAGVSQSPSNKVTEKGKDVELRCDPISGHTALYWYRQSLGQGLEFLIYFQGNSAPDKSGLPSDRFSAERTGGSVSTLTIQRTQQEDSAVYLCASRVGTSEQYFGPGTRLTVT.

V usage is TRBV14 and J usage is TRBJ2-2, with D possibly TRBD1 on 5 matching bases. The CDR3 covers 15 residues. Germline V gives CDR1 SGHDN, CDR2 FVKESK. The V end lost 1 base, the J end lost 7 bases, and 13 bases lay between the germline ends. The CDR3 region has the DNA TGTGCCAGCAGCCAAGTTTCTTCAGGGTACGGGGAGCTGTTTTTT. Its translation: CASSQVSSGYGELFF.